The clone carrying this T cell receptor (beta chain) appeared once. Its antigen is undetermined. Time point reported: newly diagnosed, previously untreated cHL patient sample. Sequencing used immunoSEQ multiplex PCR; TCRdb keeps in-frame clones, though not all of them. The repertoire consists of more than 15,000 clones, with around 90% occurring once and the leading ten covering about 4%. This sample was taken from a study of PD-1 blockade in classical Hodgkin lymphoma. This CDR3 comprises 17 residues. In germline, CDR1 is SGHTA, CDR2 FQGNSA. V lost 5 bases and J lost 5; bases outside the gene matches: 11. Study findings and constraints: Still unresolved is the cause of the repertoire differences, which may be disease activity or prior therapy.

The rearrangement joins TRBV7-2 to TRBJ2-5; TRBD2 matches at 13 bases. The sequenced material came from peripheral blood mononuclear cells (PBMCs). This TCR derives from a human donor with classical Hodgkin lymphoma. The CDR3 reads CASSPRTSGRGTETQYF. The CDR3 DNA follows: TGTGCCAGCAGCCCGCGGACTAGCGGGAGAGGTACGGAGACCCAGTACTTC.